Sequencing of this T cell receptor beta chain was carried out in a study of blood T cell repertoires in COVID-19. Study-wide background: Both acute and convalescent COVID-19 samples were obtained from the United States, Italy and Spain. PBMCs, B-cell-depleted T cells, or T cells provided the cDNA or gDNA that made up the material.

The germline V gene has CDR1 SNHLY and CDR2 FYNNEI. The CDR3 spans 12 residues. Trimming removed 10 bases at V and 6 bases at J, with 15 bases between. Original methodology: How many nucleated cells were present was estimated from reference gene primer amplification. Here immunoSEQ multiplex PCR was the method, and the copy in TCRdb shows in-frame clones only, minus some. That table gives V, J and clone size, and the DNA gave D and trimming. The table has about 240,000 clones, just under 85% seen once. This clonotype was obtained from a woman older than 75 with acute or convalescent COVID-19. The source material was peripheral blood. This chain joins TRBV2 and TRBJ1-2, with D tentatively TRBD1 (6 bases). The CDR3 spells CATTRSGDGYTF. CDR3 nucleotides: TGTGCCACCACGAGGTCAGGGGATGGCTACACCTTC.